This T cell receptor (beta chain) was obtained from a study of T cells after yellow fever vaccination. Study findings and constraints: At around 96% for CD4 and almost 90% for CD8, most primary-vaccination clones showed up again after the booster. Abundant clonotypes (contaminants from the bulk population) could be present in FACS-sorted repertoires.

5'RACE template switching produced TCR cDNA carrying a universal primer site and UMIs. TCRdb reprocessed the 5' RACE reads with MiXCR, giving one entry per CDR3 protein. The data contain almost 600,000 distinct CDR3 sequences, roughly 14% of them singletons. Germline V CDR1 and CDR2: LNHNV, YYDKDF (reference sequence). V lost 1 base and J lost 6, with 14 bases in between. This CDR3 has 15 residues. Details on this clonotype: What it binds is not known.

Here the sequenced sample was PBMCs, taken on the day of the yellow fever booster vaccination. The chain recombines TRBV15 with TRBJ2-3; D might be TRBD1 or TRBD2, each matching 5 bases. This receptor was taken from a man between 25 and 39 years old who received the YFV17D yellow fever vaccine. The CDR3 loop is CATSRVEVWGDTQYF. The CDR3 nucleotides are TGTGCCACCAGCAGAGTGGAGGTATGGGGGGATACGCAGTATTTT.